Presented here are 32 T cell receptor beta chains from one specimen sequenced in a study of T cell repertoires in cytomegalovirus infection. In TCRdb, the reads were re-called with MiXCR into one record per CDR3 protein. The profile covers 200,000 to 300,000 distinct CDR3 sequences, with roughly 13% appearing a single time and 8.8% taken by the ten largest. The sample was PBMCs. Receptors were obtained from a human donor in good health (CMV status not recorded). Some clones in this sample may be carry-over from other donors' samples.

This clonotype was counted many times. V usage is TRBV24-1 and J usage is TRBJ2-1; D is perhaps TRBD2 (5 bases). This CDR3 is built from 17 residues. V lost 1 base and J lost 0, with 12 bases in between. Germline CDR1 and CDR2: KGHDR and SFDVKD. The CDR3 DNA sequence: TGTGCCACCAGTGATTTCGCGGGTCTAAGCTCCTACAATGAGCAGTTCTTC. Translation: CATSDFAGLSSYNEQFF.

This clonotype was seen only a few times. The CDR3 DNA sequence: TGTGCCAGCAGTTACAGCCGGGGGATCCCCAGCACTGAAGCTTTCTTT. Translating gives CASSYSRGIPSTEAFF. The rearrangement joins TRBV28 to TRBJ1-1, with TRBD1 as a possible D gene (5 bases). There are 16 residues in the CDR3. Germline V gene sequence: CDR1 MDHEN, CDR2 SYDVKM. Trimming shortened V by 4 bases and J by 4 bases, and 19 bases separated the two germline ends.

This clonotype was observed a few times. The CDR3 loop is CASSEAEGVAGELFF. In DNA, the CDR3 is TGTGCCAGCAGTGAAGCTGAGGGAGTGGCCGGGGAGCTGTTTTTT. V is TRBV6-1 and J is TRBJ2-2; D perhaps matches TRBD2 (5 bases). This CDR3 region has 15 residues. Germline V gene sequence: CDR1 MNHNS, CDR2 SASEGT. V was pared by 0 bases and J by 6 bases, with 11 bases between.

This clonotype was seen repeatedly, ten times or more. The rearrangement links TRBV7-2 to TRBJ2-5; D is possibly TRBD1 (5 bases). From germline, CDR1 is SGHTA and CDR2 FQGNSA. This CDR3 has 16 residues. The ends were cut back, 2 bases at V and 1 base at J, with 14 bases in the middle. The CDR3 is CASSLFQGFGQETQYF. DNA for the CDR3: TGTGCCAGCAGCTTATTTCAGGGTTTCGGCCAAGAGACCCAGTACTTC. Based on the CDR3 plus reference TRBV7-2 and TRBJ2-5, the full variable domain is GAGVSQSPSNKVTEKGKDVELRCDPISGHTALYWYRQSLGQGLEFLIYFQGNSAPDKSGLPSDRFSAERTGGSVSTLTIQRTQQEDSAVYLCASSLFQGFGQETQYFGPGTRLLVL.

This clonotype came up a few times. The rearrangement joins TRBV6-2 or TRBV6-3 to TRBJ2-3; possible D gene TRBD2, 6 bases. Germline V gives CDR1 MNHEY, CDR2 SVGEGT. The CDR3 sequence is 14 residues long. V lost 6 bases to trimming and J lost 5 bases, with 15 bases between them. The CDR3 spells CASRATSSGDTQYF. CDR3 nucleotides: TGTGCCAGCAGGGCTACTAGCAGTGGAGATACGCAGTATTTT.

This clonotype occurred many times. The chain recombines TRBV4-1 with TRBJ1-2, with 8 bases identical to TRBD1. The CDR3 runs to 17 residues. The germline V gene encodes CDR1 MGHRA and CDR2 YSYEKL. J gave up 2 bases and V 0 bases, and 8 bases lay outside the gene matches. The CDR3 region has the DNA TGCGCCAGCAGCCAAGATAAGCAGGGGGCGCAAAACTATGGCTACACCTTC. Its protein product is CASSQDKQGAQNYGYTF.

This clonotype was counted many times. J is TRBJ2-7 and V is TRBV28; the D gene could be TRBD1 or TRBD2 (6 bases each). The CDR3 spans 15 residues. V lost 6 bases, J lost 5 bases, and 20 bases lay in between. Germline values: CDR1 MDHEN, CDR2 SYDVKM. CDR3 sequence reads: CASSQGGSRAHEQYF. The CDR3 DNA follows: TGTGCCAGCAGCCAAGGGGGGTCCAGGGCACACGAGCAGTACTTC.

This sequence joins TRBV29-1 and TRBJ2-3; 7 nucleotides match TRBD1. This CDR3 contains 14 residues. The germline CDR1 and CDR2 sequences are SQVTM and ANQGSEA. V gave up 6 bases and J gave up 1 base; unmatched junction bases: 7. In nucleotides, the CDR3 is TGCAGCGTAGAACAGGGGCTTGGCACAGATACGCAGTATTTT. It yields the protein CSVEQGLGTDTQYF.

This clonotype was recorded at least ten times. The chain joins TRBV6-1 to TRBJ2-7; 8 bases agree with TRBD2. Germline V gives CDR1 MNHNS, CDR2 SASEGT. V trimming: 7 bases; J trimming: 7 bases; junction bases outside the gene matches: 12. This CDR3 region has 14 residues. CDR3 nucleotide sequence: TGTGCCAGCACCTCACGCGGGGGGAGAGGAGAGCAGTACTTC. The encoded protein is CASTSRGGRGEQYF.

The V gene is TRBV28, the J gene TRBJ2-1; D perhaps matches TRBD2 (6 bases). The CDR3 extends over 13 amino acids. The germline CDR1 and CDR2 sequences are MDHEN and SYDVKM. The V end was cut by 6 bases, the J end by 9 bases, with 15 bases between. The CDR3 sequence is CASSREPSPEQFF. In nucleotides, the CDR3 is TGTGCCAGCAGCCGGGAGCCGAGCCCTGAGCAGTTCTTC.

This clonotype was detected a few times. The chain is built from TRBV6-2 or TRBV6-3 and TRBJ2-2; TRBD1 agrees at 9 bases. After removal of 5 bases from V and 5 bases from J, the junction contained 6 bases not matched to a gene. The germline CDR1 and CDR2 sequences are MNHEY and SVGEGT. This CDR3 region has 15 residues. The CDR3 coding sequence is TGTGCCAGCAGTAGGACAGGGGAGGAAACCGGGGAGCTGTTTTTT. Protein: CASSRTGEETGELFF.

The sample holds many counts of this clonotype. V gene TRBV19 combines with J gene TRBJ2-7; possible D gene TRBD2, 6 bases. Looked up from germline, CDR1 is LNHDA and CDR2 is SQIVND (reference sequence). CDR3 length equals 14 residues. With 4 bases removed from V and 0 bases from J, the gap between germline ends came to 10 bases. As DNA, the CDR3 is TGTGCCAGTAGTAACGGGGGAATCTCCTACGAGCAGTACTTC. It is translated as CASSNGGISYEQYF.

This clonotype was observed a few times. The chain uses TRBV7-9 and TRBJ2-3, with TRBD1 matching over 7 bases. Germline V lookup: CDR1 SEHNR, CDR2 FQNEAQ (reference sequence). Losses at the gene ends were 5 bases for V and 9 bases for J; bases not matched to a gene: 2. CDR3 size: 11 residues. The CDR3 loop reads CASSLGQTQYF. Here the CDR3 DNA reads TGTGCCAGCAGCCTGGGACAGACGCAGTATTTT.

This clonotype occurred many times. V and J are TRBV6-4 and TRBJ2-1; weak D call: TRBD2 (6 bases). The CDR3 has 13 amino acids. Germline V CDR1 and CDR2: MRHNA, SNTAGT. V dropped 4 bases and J dropped 6 bases, with 10 bases sitting between them. DNA for the CDR3: TGTGCCAGCAGTGGGGACTTATTCAATGAGCAGTTCTTC. The encoded protein is CASSGDLFNEQFF.

The V call is TRBV18, the J call TRBJ2-6; D not certain. Trimming pared 0 bases from V and 0 bases from J, leaving 9 bases between. The germline V gene encodes CDR1 KGHSH and CDR2 LQKENI. The CDR3 has 17 residues. This CDR3 reads CASSPPPLFSGANVLTF. CDR3 coding DNA: TGTGCCAGCTCACCACCGCCTCTTTTCTCTGGGGCCAACGTCCTGACTTTC.

The sample holds many counts of this clonotype. The chain joins TRBV7-9 to TRBJ2-7; possibly TRBD2 for D (5 bases). Germline CDR1 SEHNR, CDR2 FQNEAQ (reference sequence). This CDR3 has 13 residues. V lost 5 bases and J 2 bases, leaving 10 bases between the germline ends. The CDR3 sequence: CASSPLGAYEQYF. The DNA of the CDR3 is TGTGCCAGCAGCCCACTCGGGGCCTACGAGCAGTACTTC.

This clonotype was detected ten times or more. V and J are TRBV6-6 and TRBJ2-7, with TRBD1 identical over 7 bases. The CDR3 is 14 amino acids. Trimming took 2 bases from V and 4 from J; bases not matched to a gene: 5. Germline CDR1 and CDR2: MNHNY and SVGAGI (reference sequence). The CDR3 DNA is TGTGCCAGCAGTTACATGCGACAGGGTTACGAGCAGTACTTC. Translated, it gives CASSYMRQGYEQYF.

The sample holds a few counts of this clonotype. The chain joins TRBV6-1 to TRBJ2-4; 11 nucleotides match TRBD1. Germline CDR1 reads MNHNS; CDR2 reads SASEGT. The junction had 5 bases not matched to a gene; V was cut back by 5 bases and J by 8 bases. CDR3 length: 14 residues. The CDR3 here is CASSLDRGLDIQYF. The CDR3 nucleotides are TGTGCCAGCAGTTTGGACAGGGGGCTCGACATTCAGTACTTC.

This clonotype was seen more than once but under ten times. The rearrangement uses TRBV2 and TRBJ2-1; D is unresolved. The CDR3 length is 12 residues. Looked up from germline, CDR1 is SNHLY and CDR2 is FYNNEI. V was shortened by 3 bases and J by 3 bases, with 3 bases between the two germline ends. The CDR3 bases are TGTGCCAGCAGTGAGGGCTACAATGAGCAGTTCTTC. Translated: CASSEGYNEQFF.

The V gene is TRBV18, the J gene TRBJ2-5; TRBD1 aligns across 9 bases. The CDR3 has 15 amino acids. The germline gives CDR1 KGHSH, CDR2 LQKENI. With 3 bases clipped from V and 4 bases from J, the junction kept 6 bases outside the gene matches. As DNA, the CDR3 is TGTGCCAGCTCACCCCTCGGACAGGGGACAGAGACCCAGTACTTC. Encoded protein: CASSPLGQGTETQYF.

The chain joins TRBV29-1 to TRBJ2-5; TRBD2 matches at 7 bases. Trimming took 4 bases from V and 1 from J; bases not matched to a gene: 6. The CDR3 has 14 residues. The V gene's germline CDR1 is SQVTM and CDR2 ANQGSEA. The DNA for the CDR3 is TGCAGCGTTGCGGGGGGAGGGTTCCAAGAGACCCAGTACTTC. Its protein is CSVAGGGFQETQYF.

This chain connects TRBV20-1 to TRBJ1-6; D is perhaps TRBD1 (6 bases). Per the germline V gene, CDR1 is DFQATT and CDR2 is SNEGSKA (reference sequence). V gave up 3 bases and J gave up 7 bases, with 16 bases separating them. This CDR3 has 15 residues. Here the CDR3 reads CSASPLDSQNSPLHF. The CDR3, as DNA: TGCAGTGCTAGCCCCCTGGACAGTCAAAATTCACCCCTCCACTTT.

This clonotype was counted between two and nine times. The gene calls are TRBV5-4 and TRBJ2-7; D uncertain. V dropped 5 bases and J dropped 5 bases, with 8 bases sitting between them. This CDR3 has 11 residues. Germline V lookup: CDR1 SGHNT, CDR2 YYREEE (reference sequence). The CDR3 spells CASSSNDEQYF. In nucleotides, the CDR3 is TGTGCCAGCAGTTCCAACGACGAGCAGTACTTC.

The CDR3 sequence is CASSLEAREQYF. CDR3 nucleotides: TGCGCCAGCAGCTTGGAAGCGCGGGAGCAGTACTTC. The rearrangement links TRBV5-1 to TRBJ2-7; D is uncertain. Trimming removed 0 bases from V and 7 bases from J, with 8 bases in between. Germline lookup yields CDR1 SGHRS and CDR2 YFSETQ. The CDR3 has 12 residues.

The chain is built from TRBV10-3 and TRBJ2-3, with 7 positions matching TRBD1. Germline loops: CDR1 ENHRY, CDR2 SYGVKD. J gave up 3 bases and V 4 bases, and 7 bases lay outside the gene matches. This CDR3 region has 15 residues. For the CDR3, the DNA is TGTGCCATCAGTGGACAGGGAAAGGGGACAGATACGCAGTATTTT. This sequence encodes CAISGQGKGTDTQYF.

This chain links TRBV5-6 with TRBJ2-5, with no clear D. CDR1 is SGHDT and CDR2 is YYEEEE in the germline V gene. Trimming stripped 4 bases from V and 5 bases from J, with 18 bases between. This CDR3 region has 15 residues. The CDR3 DNA reads TGTGCCAGCAGCCGTTACTACGAGGTTCTGGAGACCCAGTACTTC. Translated, it gives CASSRYYEVLETQYF.

Ten or more counts support this clonotype. This chain links TRBV5-1 with TRBJ1-2; 10 bases line up with TRBD1. V lost 3 bases, J lost 4 bases, and 9 bases stayed unmatched. The CDR3 runs to 16 residues. Germline-derived CDR1 and CDR2 are SGHRS and YFSETQ. The CDR3 loop reads CASSSGQGVWSYGYTF. In DNA form, the CDR3 reads TGCGCCAGCAGCTCAGGACAGGGGGTCTGGAGCTATGGCTACACCTTC.

Notes on this clonotype: A much larger clone sits a single nucleotide away, making a read error possible. This CDR3 is missing its conserved last phenylalanine or tryptophan, likely due to a read error. V usage is TRBV11-2 and J usage is TRBJ2-6; D unclear. CDR1 and CDR2 from the germline V gene are SGHAT and FQNNGV. V was cut by 6 bases and J by 2 bases, with 11 bases left in between. The CDR3 loop spans 15 amino acids. CDR3 coding DNA: TGTGCCAGCAGACCACAGATCGCTGGGGCCAACGTCCTGACTGTC. It is translated as CASRPQIAGANVLTV.

The chain joins TRBV5-1 to TRBJ2-1; 13 positions match TRBD2. Germline loops: CDR1 SGHRS, CDR2 YFSETQ. The CDR3 loop spans 18 amino acids. V lost 1 base to trimming and J lost 0 bases; unmatched junction nucleotides: 4. The CDR3 DNA is TGCGCCAGCAGCTTGCAGACTAGCGGGGGGTCCTCCTACAATGAGCAGTTCTTC. This codes for CASSLQTSGGSSYNEQFF.

This clonotype was found many times. This sequence joins TRBV20-1 and TRBJ2-2; TRBD2 matches at 10 bases. Per germline, CDR1 DFQATT and CDR2 SNEGSKA (reference sequence). The V segment lost 2 bases and the J segment 6 bases; nucleotides outside the gene matches: 3. This CDR3 is built from 14 residues. CDR3 loop: CSARWLAGAGELFF. CDR3 in DNA: TGCAGTGCTAGATGGCTAGCGGGAGCCGGGGAGCTGTTTTTT.

The sample holds a few counts of this clonotype. The rearrangement uses TRBV29-1 and TRBJ2-5, with 9 bases identical to TRBD1. Germline assignment: CDR1 SQVTM and CDR2 ANQGSEA. V lost 3 bases to trimming and J lost 4 bases; unmatched junction nucleotides: 6. The CDR3 is 14 residues long. The CDR3 DNA reads TGCAGCGTTGACGGGACAGGGAACACAGAGACCCAGTACTTC. Its translation is CSVDGTGNTETQYF.

The J gene is TRBJ2-1, the V gene TRBV24-1; either TRBD1 or TRBD2 may fit D (5 bases each). Germline loops: CDR1 KGHDR, CDR2 SFDVKD. The CDR3 loop spans 14 amino acids. Trimming removed 1 base at V and 5 bases at J, with 8 bases between. The CDR3: CATSDFRGDNEQFF. The CDR3 DNA follows: TGTGCCACCAGTGATTTTCGAGGGGACAATGAGCAGTTCTTC.